These 18 T cell receptor beta chains share one sample of origin, sequenced in a study of T cell changes during pregnancy in multiple sclerosis. This table comes from immunoSEQ multiplex PCR, and its TCRdb copy is limited to in-frame clones, with some not included. The table includes just under 65,000 clones, 90% to 95% detected once. The sequencing here drew on CD8+ T cells from peripheral blood mononuclear cells, taken in the second trimester of pregnancy. Every receptor here comes from a female donor with multiple sclerosis, enrolled in a pregnancy study.

This clone occurred once. CDR3 in DNA: TGTGCCAGTAGTATCAAGAGCGGGAGTACCGAGAAGACCCAGTACTTC. Protein sequence: CASSIKSGSTEKTQYF. The chain couples TRBV19 to TRBJ2-5; 8 bases are shared with TRBD2. CDR3 size: 16 residues. Germline V gene data show CDR1 as LNHDA and CDR2 as SQIVND (reference sequence). V shed 3 bases and J 6 bases; nucleotides not matched to a gene: 12.

V is TRBV28 and J is TRBJ2-7, with 9 bases matching TRBD1. Germline lookup yields CDR1 MDHEN and CDR2 SYDVKM. V dropped 8 bases and J dropped 3; count of bases not matched to a gene: 8. The CDR3 is 14 amino acids. For the CDR3, the DNA is TGTGCCAGCTGGGACGGGACAGGGAACTACGAGCAGTACTTC. It yields the protein CASWDGTGNYEQYF.

V and J are TRBV11-2 and TRBJ2-5; 7 bases line up with TRBD1. Germline CDR1 reads SGHAT; CDR2 reads FQNNGV. After removal of 3 bases from V and 4 bases from J, the junction contained 2 bases not matched to a gene. This CDR3 has 13 residues. DNA of the CDR3: TGTGCCAGCAGCTTTGGACAGGTAGAGACCCAGTACTTC. It translates to CASSFGQVETQYF.

The V call is TRBV27, the J call TRBJ1-2; TRBD1 matches at 8 bases. V was pared by 5 bases and J by 7 bases, with 3 bases of the junction left unmatched. The CDR3 sequence is 12 residues long. Germline CDR1 reads MNHEY; CDR2 reads SMNVEV (reference sequence). The CDR3 region has the DNA TGTGCCAGCAGTCCCGACAGGGGTGGCTACACCTTC. Protein sequence: CASSPDRGGYTF.

The chain couples TRBV5-1 to TRBJ2-5; 7 nucleotides match TRBD1. Per the germline V gene, CDR1 is SGHRS and CDR2 is YFSETQ. V lost 1 base, J lost 5 bases, and 8 bases stayed unmatched. This CDR3 is built from 15 residues. In DNA form, the CDR3 reads TGCGCCAGCAGCTTGACCCTGACAGGGATGGAGACCCAGTACTTC. Translating gives CASSLTLTGMETQYF.

The rearrangement joins TRBV27 to TRBJ1-5; perhaps TRBD1 as D (5 bases). The CDR3 extends over 15 amino acids. V was trimmed by 3 bases and J by 6 bases, leaving 15 bases between them. CDR1 is MNHEY, CDR2 SMNVEV, per germline (reference sequence). CDR3 in amino acids: CASSFQGADFQPQHF. The CDR3 nucleotides read TGTGCCAGCAGTTTCCAGGGCGCTGATTTTCAGCCCCAGCATTTT.

The V call is TRBV7-9, the J call TRBJ2-5; TRBD2 is a possible D gene (5 bases). The CDR3 contains 16 residues. CDR1 and CDR2 (germline): SEHNR, FQNEAQ (reference sequence). The CDR3 region is CVEGSLRPSFQETQYF. DNA of the CDR3: TGTGTCGAGGGATCTTTACGGCCCAGCTTCCAAGAGACCCAGTACTTC.

This chain uses TRBV11-2 with TRBJ2-2; D is uncertain. Germline V lookup: CDR1 SGHAT, CDR2 FQNNGV. This CDR3 has 15 amino acids. V lost 0 bases and J lost 0, with 5 bases in between. CDR3 bases: TGTGCCAGCAGCTTAGACACAGCGAACACCGGGGAGCTGTTTTTT. Translating gives CASSLDTANTGELFF.

The V and J genes are TRBV9 and TRBJ1-3; 7 nucleotides agree with TRBD1. From germline, CDR1 is SGDLS and CDR2 YYNGEE. The V and J ends lost 2 bases and 3 bases, in that order; junction bases with no gene match: 14. This CDR3 spans 18 amino acids. The CDR3 spells CASSVEGWDRNLGNTIYF. CDR3 bases: TGTGCCAGCAGCGTGGAAGGTTGGGACAGAAACCTTGGAAACACCATATATTTT.

This rearrangement joins TRBV5-1 to TRBJ1-5; D ambiguous. Trimming cost V 4 bases and J 2 bases, with 10 bases left between them. CDR1 SGHRS and CDR2 YFSETQ come from the germline V gene. This CDR3 contains 14 residues. CDR3 coding DNA: TGCGCCAGCAGCCCGGGAATTGGCAATCAGCCCCAGCATTTT. As protein: CASSPGIGNQPQHF.

The CDR3 sequence: CATRGNTQYF. Here the CDR3 DNA reads TGTGCCACTCGGGGGAATACGCAGTATTTT. This sequence joins TRBV11-2 and TRBJ2-3, with D perhaps matching TRBD2 (6 bases). The CDR3 has 10 amino acids. Germline CDR1 and CDR2: SGHAT and FQNNGV. The germline V and J ends were trimmed by 10 bases and 7 bases, with 9 bases remaining between them.

This clone was observed a single time. The rearrangement uses TRBV5-5 and TRBJ2-1, with D perhaps matching TRBD2 (5 bases). V was shortened by 4 bases and J by 9 bases, with 11 bases between the two germline ends. The CDR3 has 12 residues. The germline V gene encodes CDR1 SGHKS and CDR2 YYEKEE (reference sequence). CDR3 sequence: CASSPGSGEQFF. Here the CDR3 DNA reads TGTGCCAGCAGCCCGGGGAGCGGTGAGCAGTTCTTC.

The chain is built from TRBV5-1 and TRBJ2-5; 7 positions agree with TRBD2. Per the germline V gene, CDR1 is SGHRS and CDR2 is YFSETQ. The CDR3 is 15 residues long. J was trimmed by 5 bases and V by 0 bases; bases with no gene match: 7. CDR3: CASSLAAAGGETQYF. DNA of the CDR3: TGCGCCAGCAGCTTGGCAGCAGCCGGGGGGGAGACCCAGTACTTC.

The CDR3 reads CASGAGQGYEQYF. CDR3 bases: TGTGCCAGCGGCGCGGGACAGGGCTACGAGCAGTACTTC. V and J are TRBV7-7 and TRBJ2-7; 9 bases line up with TRBD1. The CDR3 runs to 13 residues. Germline V CDR1 and CDR2: SSHAT, FNYEAQ (reference sequence). J gave up 3 bases and V 8 bases, and 5 bases lay outside the gene matches.

This sequence joins TRBV9 and TRBJ2-1; no definite D call. Trimming took 3 bases from V and 8 from J, leaving 12 bases between them. Germline-derived CDR1 and CDR2 are SGDLS and YYNGEE. The CDR3 length is 13 residues. The CDR3 is CASSASAGDEQFF. The CDR3 DNA follows: TGTGCCAGCAGCGCATCAGCAGGCGATGAGCAGTTCTTC.

The J gene is TRBJ1-2, the V gene TRBV19; TRBD1 agrees at 10 bases. CDR3 size: 12 residues. Germline trimming cut 8 bases from V and 7 bases from J; bases unmatched to any gene: 4. CDR1 and CDR2 (germline): LNHDA, SQIVND (reference sequence). This CDR3 reads CASGQGESGYTF. As DNA, the CDR3 is TGTGCCAGTGGACAGGGGGAAAGTGGCTACACCTTC.

The chain is built from TRBV19 and TRBJ2-1; 12 positions agree with TRBD2. The CDR3 consists of 15 residues. Germline loops: CDR1 LNHDA, CDR2 SQIVND (reference sequence). V shed 6 bases, J shed 4 bases, and the junction held 4 bases outside the gene matches. The DNA of the CDR3 is TGTGCCAGTAGCCCCGGGACTAGCGGGTACAATGAGCAGTTCTTC. The encoded protein is CASSPGTSGYNEQFF. The complete variable domain, with remaining parts taken from reference TRBV19 and TRBJ2-1, reads DGGITQSPKYLFRKEGQNVTLSCEQNLNHDAMYWYRQDPGQGLRLIYYSQIVNDFQKGDIAEGYSVSREKKESFPLTVTSAQKNPTAFYLCASSPGTSGYNEQFFGPGTRLTVL.

The chain carries TRBV29-1 and TRBJ2-7, with 10 positions matching TRBD2. Trimming cost V 6 bases and J 3 bases; bases outside gene matches: 8. The CDR3 loop spans 14 amino acids. Germline-derived CDR1 and CDR2 are SQVTM and ANQGSEA. The CDR3 nucleotides are TGCAGCGTGGAGACTAGCGGGCCCCTCTACGAGCAGTACTTC. Residues: CSVETSGPLYEQYF.